This T cell receptor beta chain was identified during a study of T cell clones after liver transplantation. Study-level information: Tolerance: complete withdrawal held at least one year, liver enzymes staying within twice normal.

Comment on this clone: Its antigen is not identified.

Method: immunoSEQ multiplex PCR; TCRdb's copy keeps in-frame clones and lacks some. There are about 2,200 clones in the sample; roughly 31% occur only once, and roughly a fifth lies in the top ten. Germline V CDR1 and CDR2: MDHEN, SYDVKM. The CDR3 has 16 amino acids. Trimming stripped 3 bases from V and 0 bases from J, with 12 bases between. TCRbeta sequences of proliferating CFSE-low MLR cells were labeled alloreactive. This rearrangement joins TRBV28 to TRBJ2-1, with unresolved D. Material for sequencing was CD8+ T cells from cultured PBMCs. The clonotype comes from a human patient who received a liver transplant. Some T cells may originate from the graft donor. The CDR3 bases are TGTGCCAGCAGTTTGAAAGGGATGAGCTCCTACAATGAGCAGTTCTTC. Translating it yields CASSLKGMSSYNEQFF.